These 15 T cell receptor beta chains share one sample of origin, sequenced in a study of cytomegalovirus exposure and HLA in healthy donors. 60 Vbeta and 13 Jbeta primers were used in PCR. TCRdb's copy holds only in-frame clones and misses some; the assay was immunoSEQ multiplex PCR. Among over 120,000 clones listed, around 78% were seen once. The sample was PBMCs. These receptors all stem from a woman under 30 in good health and CMV-seropositive.

The chain links TRBV15 to TRBJ2-7, with TRBD1 as a possible D gene (5 bases). V was cut by 8 bases and J by 4 bases, with 15 bases left in between. Per germline, CDR1 LNHNV and CDR2 YYDKDF (reference sequence). The CDR3 runs to 13 residues. This chain's CDR3 is CATADRRDYEQYF. The CDR3 region has the DNA TGTGCCACCGCTGACAGACGAGATTACGAGCAGTACTTC.

V is TRBV27 and J is TRBJ1-6; 10 bases fit TRBD1. Germline V CDR1 and CDR2: MNHEY, SMNVEV (reference sequence). The J segment lost 8 bases and the V segment lost 5 bases, leaving 3 bases of the junction unmatched. The CDR3 is made up of 14 amino acids. The CDR3: CASSRGQGYSPLHF. The CDR3 bases are TGTGCCAGCAGTAGGGGACAGGGGTATTCACCCCTCCACTTT.

The chain is built from TRBV30 and TRBJ2-7; the D is unclear. CDR1 GTSNPN and CDR2 SVGIG come from the germline V gene (reference sequence). Between the trimmed V and J ends, which lost 0 bases and 0 bases, there was a span of 6 bases. The CDR3 covers 13 residues. The CDR3 region has the DNA TGTGCCTGGAGTGTTGGGCTCTCCTACGAGCAGTACTTC. It translates to CAWSVGLSYEQYF.

The V and J genes are TRBV28 and TRBJ2-4; D unclear. This CDR3 has 12 residues. Germline CDR1 reads MDHEN; CDR2 reads SYDVKM. V lost 6 bases, J lost 0 bases, and 3 bases lay in between. Here the CDR3 DNA reads TGTGCCAGCAGCCTAGCCAAAAACATTCAGTACTTC. Encoded protein: CASSLAKNIQYF.

This chain joins TRBV19 and TRBJ2-5, with D unresolved. This CDR3 has 12 amino acids. CDR1 and CDR2 from the germline V gene are LNHDA and SQIVND (reference sequence). The germline V and J ends were trimmed by 5 bases and 0 bases, with 4 bases remaining between them. CDR3 sequence: CASSSYQETQYF. As DNA, the CDR3 is TGTGCCAGTAGTTCTTACCAAGAGACCCAGTACTTC. The complete variable domain, with remaining parts taken from reference TRBV19 and TRBJ2-5, reads DGGITQSPKYLFRKEGQNVTLSCEQNLNHDAMYWYRQDPGQGLRLIYYSQIVNDFQKGDIAEGYSVSREKKESFPLTVTSAQKNPTAFYLCASSSYQETQYFGPGTRLLVL.

The J gene is TRBJ1-6, the V gene TRBV5-1; 8 bases line up with TRBD1. This CDR3 is built from 14 residues. The ends lost 3 bases at V and 7 bases at J; junction bases unmatched: 3. Germline values: CDR1 SGHRS, CDR2 YFSETQ. The CDR3 is CASSSTGVNSPLHF. The CDR3 DNA reads as TGCGCCAGCAGCTCGACAGGGGTCAATTCACCCCTCCACTTT.

This clone was observed a handful of times. The chain uses TRBV2 and TRBJ1-1; D is uncertain. The CDR3 covers 13 residues. The V and J ends lost 6 bases and 6 bases respectively, with 14 bases between them. Per germline, CDR1 SNHLY and CDR2 FYNNEI. CDR3 nucleotide sequence: TGTGCCAGCAGACCCGACACCGACGCTGAAGCTTTCTTT. Protein: CASRPDTDAEAFF.

The V and J genes are TRBV2 and TRBJ1-1; no firm D call. CDR1 is SNHLY, CDR2 FYNNEI, per germline. The CDR3 has 15 amino acids. Trimming cost V 6 bases and J 1 base, with 15 bases left between them. The CDR3 sequence is CASSGEGLGNTEAFF. CDR3 DNA: TGTGCCAGCAGCGGTGAGGGTCTGGGGAACACTGAAGCTTTCTTT.

The V gene is TRBV6-1, the J gene TRBJ1-4, with TRBD1 matching 7 bases. The CDR3 loop spans 15 amino acids. Unmatched junction bases numbered 5, after V lost 3 bases and J lost 4 bases. Germline assignment: CDR1 MNHNS and CDR2 SASEGT. The CDR3 DNA reads TGTGCCAGCAGTGACGACCGGGACAGTAATGAAAAACTGTTTTTT. It yields the protein CASSDDRDSNEKLFF.

The chain couples TRBV27 to TRBJ2-1; possibly TRBD2 for D (5 bases). Germline CDR1 and CDR2: MNHEY and SMNVEV (reference sequence). The CDR3 covers 14 residues. V shed 8 bases and J shed 0 bases, with 11 bases lying between them. CDR3 in amino acids: CASWPGSSYNEQFF. The CDR3 DNA reads TGTGCCAGCTGGCCGGGGAGCTCCTACAATGAGCAGTTCTTC.

This clone came up once. The rearrangement uses TRBV19 and TRBJ2-5, with 7 bases matching TRBD1. Germline CDR1 LNHDA, CDR2 SQIVND (reference sequence). This CDR3 has 19 residues. V lost 5 bases to trimming and J lost 2 bases; unmatched junction nucleotides: 20. CDR3 DNA sequence: TGTGCCAGTAGTTCCTGGGGCAGGGGGAGTAGTAGCTTTCAAGAGACCCAGTACTTC. Encoded protein: CASSSWGRGSSSFQETQYF.

Comments on this clone: At one of its ends the junction is not consistent with the germline gene, which may arise from a read error. The chain carries TRBV28 and TRBJ1-1; D is undetermined. This CDR3 has 14 residues. Germline assignment: CDR1 MDHEN and CDR2 SYDVKM. In DNA, the CDR3 is TGTGTCAGCTCTCCCGGCGGCAGAAACACTGAAGCTTTCTTT. Encoded protein: CVSSPGGRNTEAFF.

The chain is built from TRBV29-1 and TRBJ1-2; D uncertain. This CDR3 has 12 amino acids. The germline V gene encodes CDR1 SQVTM and CDR2 ANQGSEA. V was pared by 1 base and J by 2 bases, with 5 bases between. Here the CDR3 DNA reads TGCAGCGTTGAAGCGGAGAACTATGGCTACACCTTC. Translation gives CSVEAENYGYTF.

The genes are TRBV7-8 and TRBJ1-1; TRBD1 agrees at 10 bases. CDR3 length: 16 residues. The ends lost 3 bases at V and 5 bases at J; junction bases unmatched: 9. In germline, CDR1 is SGHVS, CDR2 FQNEAQ. CDR3 sequence reads: CASSLTGGDGRTEAFF. DNA for the CDR3: TGTGCCAGCAGCTTGACAGGGGGCGACGGGCGGACTGAAGCTTTCTTT. The full variable domain, with the rest looked up from reference TRBV7-8 and TRBJ1-1, is GAGVSQSPRYKVAKRGQDVALRCDPISGHVSLFWYQQALGQGPEFLTYFQNEAQLDKSGLPSDRFFAERPEGSVSTLKIQRTQQEDSAVYLCASSLTGGDGRTEAFFGQGTRLTVV.

V and J are TRBV4-3 and TRBJ1-6; 10 positions match TRBD1. The germline V gene has CDR1 LGHNA and CDR2 YSLEER. The CDR3 runs 19 residues. The trim removed 0 bases at V and 0 bases at J, leaving 5 bases unmatched. CDR3 sequence: CASSQDWTGGSSYNSPLHF. For the CDR3, the DNA is TGCGCCAGCAGCCAAGATTGGACAGGGGGGAGCTCCTATAATTCACCCCTCCACTTT.